The 31 T cell receptor beta chains in this list originate from one sample, sequenced in a study of Tregs in tolerant kidney transplant recipients. Sequenced by immunoSEQ multiplex PCR; TCRdb stores in-frame clones only, minus some. The sample yields roughly 64,000 clones, more than 95% seen once. Sequences were derived from Tregs from blood, sampled before the transplant. These receptors were collected from a human donor who received a combined kidney and bone marrow transplant.

V is TRBV7-2 and J is TRBJ2-2; possibly TRBD2 for D (5 bases). Germline CDR1 and CDR2: SGHTA and FQGNSA. The V end was cut by 4 bases, the J end by 4 bases, with 13 bases between. CDR3 length: 15 amino acids. CDR3 nucleotides: TGTGCCAGCAGCTCCCCCCGGGCGGGCACCGGGGAGCTGTTTTTT. Its protein product is CASSSPRAGTGELFF.

The chain carries TRBV19 and TRBJ1-2, with a weak D call TRBD1 (5 bases). Germline lookup yields CDR1 LNHDA and CDR2 SQIVND (reference sequence). Trimming took off 6 bases at V and 4 bases at J, with 6 bases between the two ends. The length of the CDR3 is 11 residues. CDR3 sequence reads: CASSQGYGYTF. In DNA form, the CDR3 reads TGTGCCAGTAGCCAGGGCTATGGCTACACCTTC.

The gene calls are TRBV2 and TRBJ1-5, with D tentatively TRBD1 (6 bases). There are 15 residues in the CDR3. V lost 5 bases and J lost 4, with 15 bases in between. The germline gives CDR1 SNHLY, CDR2 FYNNEI. CDR3 protein: CASSQDSGSNQPQHF. CDR3 bases: TGTGCCAGCAGTCAGGACAGTGGCTCGAATCAGCCCCAGCATTTT.

The chain carries TRBV4-3 and TRBJ2-3, with D possibly matching TRBD2 (5 bases). V dropped 4 bases and J dropped 3 bases, with 23 bases sitting between them. The CDR3 runs to 18 residues. Germline CDR1 is LGHNA and CDR2 is YSLEER. This chain's CDR3 is CASSPYNPVAGLTDTQYF. The CDR3 DNA is TGCGCCAGCAGCCCCTACAATCCTGTGGCGGGCCTAACAGATACGCAGTATTTT.

V usage is TRBV7-2 and J usage is TRBJ2-7, with 11 bases lining up with TRBD2. The germline V gene encodes CDR1 SGHTA and CDR2 FQGNSA. The CDR3 has 15 residues. The V gene end was trimmed by 3 bases and the J gene end by 2 bases; junction bases not matched to a gene: 3. The CDR3 sequence: CASSFLSGRAYEQYF. CDR3 coding DNA: TGTGCCAGCAGCTTCCTTAGCGGGAGGGCCTACGAGCAGTACTTC.

The chain carries TRBV5-8 and TRBJ2-5; TRBD1 matches at 9 bases. Germline V gene sequence: CDR1 SGHTS, CDR2 YDEGEE. J lost 5 bases, V lost 2 bases, and 1 base had no gene match. The CDR3 consists of 13 residues. CDR3 bases: TGTGCCAGCAGCTTCGGACAGGGGGAGACCCAGTACTTC. It is translated as CASSFGQGETQYF.

The CDR3, as DNA: TGTGCCAGCAGTGCTTCAGGTGTTCGGGCTTTCTTT. It codes for CASSASGVRAFF. The V call is TRBV6-1, the J call TRBJ1-1, with D uncertain. The CDR3 consists of 12 residues. V dropped 4 bases and J dropped 11 bases, with 14 bases sitting between them. In germline, CDR1 is MNHNS, CDR2 SASEGT.

CDR3 region: CASSARDRGQETQYF. DNA of the CDR3: TGTGCCAGCAGCGCACGGGACAGGGGGCAAGAGACCCAGTACTTC. The rearrangement joins TRBV9 to TRBJ2-5; 11 positions agree with TRBD1. The CDR3 is 15 residues long. V lost 3 bases, J lost 2 bases, and 3 bases stayed unmatched. Per the germline V gene, CDR1 is SGDLS and CDR2 is YYNGEE.

The V call is TRBV5-8, the J call TRBJ1-3; 8 nucleotides line up with TRBD1. The CDR3 sequence is 16 residues long. Germline trimming cut 3 bases from V and 1 base from J; bases unmatched to any gene: 6. Germline CDR1 reads SGHTS; CDR2 reads YDEGEE. The CDR3 DNA reads TGTGCCAGCAGCTCAAACAGGGGGAAGTCTGGAAACACCATATATTTT. It codes for CASSSNRGKSGNTIYF.

V and J are TRBV11-3 and TRBJ2-5; 14 positions match TRBD2. The CDR3 totals 16 residues. Germline loops: CDR1 SGHNT, CDR2 YENEEA. Germline trimming cut 3 bases from V and 5 bases from J; bases unmatched to any gene: 5. The DNA of the CDR3 is TGTGCCAGCAGCTTGGGGACTAGCGGGGGAAGTGAGACCCAGTACTTC. Translated: CASSLGTSGGSETQYF.

The chain uses TRBV20-1 and TRBJ2-7; D unclear. Trimming took 5 bases from V and 6 from J, leaving 11 bases between them. This CDR3 is 11 amino acids long. The V gene's germline CDR1 is DFQATT and CDR2 SNEGSKA (reference sequence). CDR3 nucleotide sequence: TGCAGTGCTGAGACTCTGATCGAGCAGTACTTC. Its protein product is CSAETLIEQYF.

The gene calls are TRBV7-9 and TRBJ2-4; D ambiguous. Germline V lookup: CDR1 SEHNR, CDR2 FQNEAQ (reference sequence). This CDR3 is 16 amino acids long. The germline V and J ends were trimmed by 1 base and 0 bases, with 10 bases remaining between them. CDR3 in amino acids: CASSLGSTLAKNIQYF. The CDR3, as DNA: TGTGCCAGCAGCTTAGGCTCGACACTAGCCAAAAACATTCAGTACTTC.

V and J are TRBV10-3 and TRBJ2-1; D perhaps matches TRBD2 (5 bases). Trimming shortened V by 6 bases and J by 0 bases, and 9 bases separated the two germline ends. Germline V gene data show CDR1 as ENHRY and CDR2 as SYGVKD. The CDR3 loop spans 14 amino acids. CDR3: CAISLGSSYNEQFF. In DNA form, the CDR3 reads TGTGCCATCAGCCTAGGGAGCTCCTACAATGAGCAGTTCTTC.

J is TRBJ2-7 and V is TRBV23-1; D ambiguous. TRBV23-1 is given ORF status, its function remaining uncertain. The CDR3 length is 12 residues. The V and J ends lost 9 bases and 3 bases respectively, with 12 bases between them. CDR3 coding DNA: TGCGCCAGTCACCACCCAGGCTACGAGCAGTACTTC. Translation gives CASHHPGYEQYF.

As regards this clone: The germline gene is not matched at one end of the junction; a read error may be the cause. The chain employs TRBV2 and TRBJ2-1; 9 bases agree with TRBD2. The CDR3 is 11 amino acids. The germline V gene has CDR1 SNHLY and CDR2 FYNNEI. DNA of the CDR3: TGTGCCAGCAGTGATGCGGGAGGGCAGGTCTTC. This sequence encodes CASSDAGGQVF.

The genes are TRBV9 and TRBJ1-1; D is ambiguous. There are 17 residues in the CDR3. CDR1 SGDLS and CDR2 YYNGEE come from the germline V gene. V was pared by 3 bases and J by 0 bases, with 18 bases between. CDR3 region: CASSAPRTENLNTEAFF. The CDR3 region has the DNA TGTGCCAGCAGCGCACCTCGGACTGAGAACCTGAACACTGAAGCTTTCTTT.

The CDR3 nucleotides are TGTGCCAGCAGCCCCCGGGAGGCCGGGGAGCTGTTTTTT. Amino acids: CASSPREAGELFF. The rearrangement uses TRBV7-8 and TRBJ2-2, with TRBD2 matching 7 bases. The V segment lost 5 bases and the J segment 6 bases; nucleotides outside the gene matches: 3. The germline CDR1 and CDR2 sequences are SGHVS and FQNEAQ. This CDR3 contains 13 residues.

The rearrangement joins TRBV4-1 to TRBJ2-3; TRBD2 matches 9 bases. CDR3 length: 17 residues. V lost 0 bases to trimming and J lost 5 bases; unmatched junction nucleotides: 9. CDR1 is MGHRA, CDR2 YSYEKL, per germline. CDR3 region: CASSQDLGVAGEDTQYF. DNA of the CDR3: TGCGCCAGCAGCCAAGACTTAGGGGTAGCGGGGGAAGATACGCAGTATTTT.

The chain uses TRBV7-2 and TRBJ2-5; no reliable D call. There are 15 residues in the CDR3. V gave up 1 base and J gave up 2 bases, with 11 bases separating them. CDR1 is SGHTA, CDR2 FQGNSA, per germline. The DNA of the CDR3 is TGTGCCAGCAGCTTAGTTCGCGGATTTCAAGAGACCCAGTACTTC. This encodes CASSLVRGFQETQYF.

CDR3 in DNA: TGTGCCTGGAGCCCCGGGGGGCAAGAGACCCAGTACTTC. Residues: CAWSPGGQETQYF. The chain employs TRBV30 and TRBJ2-5; TRBD2 aligns across 7 bases. From germline, CDR1 is GTSNPN and CDR2 SVGIG (reference sequence). The CDR3 covers 13 residues. V gave up 3 bases and J gave up 2 bases; unmatched junction bases: 3. The whole variable domain, filled in from reference TRBV30 and TRBJ2-5, reads SQTIHQWPATLVQPVGSPLSLECTVEGTSNPNLYWYRQAAGRGLQLLFYSVGIGQISSEVPQNLSASRPQDRQFILSSKKLLLSDSGFYLCAWSPGGQETQYFGPGTRLLVL.

The V and J genes are TRBV7-8 and TRBJ2-7, with D unresolved. Germline CDR1 reads SGHVS; CDR2 reads FQNEAQ. Trimming pared 1 base from V and 0 bases from J, leaving 7 bases between. There are 14 residues in the CDR3. The CDR3, as DNA: TGTGCCAGCAGCTTAGGCAGGCTCTCCTACGAGCAGTACTTC. This codes for CASSLGRLSYEQYF.

The chain joins TRBV7-9 to TRBJ1-2; 7 bases are shared with TRBD1. Per germline, CDR1 SEHNR and CDR2 FQNEAQ (reference sequence). The ends lost 1 base at V and 6 bases at J; junction bases unmatched: 8. The CDR3 sequence is 15 residues long. For the CDR3, the DNA is TGTGCCAGCAGCTTAGGTCAGGGGGTAGTCGATGGCTACACCTTC. Protein sequence: CASSLGQGVVDGYTF. Based on the CDR3 plus reference TRBV7-9 and TRBJ1-2, the full variable domain is DTGVSQNPRHKITKRGQNVTFRCDPISEHNRLYWYRQTLGQGPEFLTYFQNEAQLEKSRLLSDRFSAERPKGSFSTLEIQRTEQGDSAMYLCASSLGQGVVDGYTFGSGTRLTVV.

The chain carries TRBV2 and TRBJ2-4; 7 nucleotides match TRBD1. This CDR3 region has 13 residues. J was trimmed by 8 bases and V by 8 bases; bases with no gene match: 9. Germline V gene data show CDR1 as SNHLY and CDR2 as FYNNEI. The CDR3 protein is CASLFDRDDIQYF. DNA of the CDR3: TGTGCCAGCTTGTTTGACAGGGACGACATTCAGTACTTC.

The chain carries TRBV27 and TRBJ1-2; tentatively, D is TRBD1 (5 bases). The germline V and J ends were trimmed by 6 bases and 5 bases, with 13 bases remaining between them. Germline-derived CDR1 and CDR2 are MNHEY and SMNVEV (reference sequence). CDR3 length equals 13 residues. CDR3 sequence (DNA): TGTGCCAGCAGACTCCAAGGGACTTATGGCTACACCTTC. Amino acids: CASRLQGTYGYTF.

The chain joins TRBV18 to TRBJ2-5; 12 positions agree with TRBD2. Losses at the gene ends were 4 bases for V and 0 bases for J; bases not matched to a gene: 3. The CDR3 totals 16 residues. Germline loops: CDR1 KGHSH, CDR2 LQKENI. As DNA, the CDR3 is TGTGCCAGCTCACGTGGACTAGCGGGGTACCAAGAGACCCAGTACTTC. Its protein product is CASSRGLAGYQETQYF.

This chain uses TRBV29-1 with TRBJ2-3, with 12 bases lining up with TRBD2. Germline trimming cut 7 bases from V and 2 bases from J; bases unmatched to any gene: 10. Germline V gene lookup returns CDR1 SQVTM and CDR2 ANQGSEA. CDR3 size: 16 residues. CDR3 in amino acids: CSANGGLAGSTDTQYF. The CDR3 DNA is TGCAGCGCAAATGGTGGACTAGCGGGATCCACAGATACGCAGTATTTT.

The V gene is TRBV13, the J gene TRBJ2-7, with D maybe TRBD2 (5 bases). The CDR3 extends over 15 amino acids. V dropped 0 bases and J dropped 8 bases, with 17 bases sitting between them. Germline CDR1 PRHDT, CDR2 FYEKMQ (reference sequence). This CDR3 reads CASSLGLRDPGKQYF. The CDR3 nucleotides read TGTGCCAGCAGCTTAGGCCTCCGCGACCCGGGGAAGCAGTACTTC.

V usage is TRBV10-3 and J usage is TRBJ2-1; 9 bases align to TRBD1. This CDR3 is built from 13 residues. Trimming at V came to 10 bases and at J to 7 bases, leaving 8 bases not matched to a gene. The germline V gene encodes CDR1 ENHRY and CDR2 SYGVKD. The DNA for the CDR3 is TGTGCCAATGCGGGACAGGGTGGGAATGAGCAGTTCTTC. Translating it yields CANAGQGGNEQFF.

The chain is built from TRBV28 and TRBJ2-1; possible D gene TRBD2, 6 bases. The V gene lost 5 bases and the J gene lost 0 bases, with 14 bases spanning the gap. CDR3 length: 16 amino acids. CDR1 is MDHEN and CDR2 is SYDVKM in the germline V gene. The CDR3 sequence: CASSTFGGGSYNEQFF. CDR3 in DNA: TGTGCCAGCAGTACTTTTGGGGGAGGCTCCTACAATGAGCAGTTCTTC.

J is TRBJ1-2 and V is TRBV2; 7 bases align to TRBD1. Trimming removed 9 bases from V and 7 bases from J; junction bases left unmatched: 11. CDR1 and CDR2 from the germline V gene are SNHLY and FYNNEI. This CDR3 spans 13 amino acids. Here the CDR3 reads CARFKNTGAGYTF. DNA for the CDR3: TGTGCCAGGTTTAAAAACACAGGGGCTGGCTACACCTTC.

The V call is TRBV5-1, the J call TRBJ2-1; possibly TRBD2 for D (5 bases). CDR3 size: 13 residues. Germline V CDR1 and CDR2: SGHRS, YFSETQ. V lost 2 bases and J lost 10, with 13 bases in between. This CDR3 is CASSFTGIGEQFF. The CDR3 DNA reads TGCGCCAGCAGCTTCACGGGAATAGGGGAGCAGTTCTTC. Full variable domain (rest looked up from reference TRBV5-1 and TRBJ2-1): KAGVTQTPRYLIKTRGQQVTLSCSPISGHRSVSWYQQTPGQGLQFLFEYFSETQRNKGNFPGRFSGRQFSNSRSEMNVSTLELGDSALYLCASSFTGIGEQFFGPGTRLTVL.